This T cell receptor beta chain appears in the sequencing data of a study of blood T cell repertoires in COVID-19. At the level of the study: Researchers got acute and convalescent COVID-19 samples from the United States, Italy and Spain. PBMCs, B-cell-depleted T cells, or T cells were the source of the cDNA or gDNA that made up the material.

Original methodology: Amplifying reference gene primers gave estimates of nucleated cell counts. Data came from immunoSEQ multiplex PCR; TCRdb stores just in-frame clones and leaves some out. For V, J and clone size, that table is used; D and trimming come from the DNA. This table has 40,000 to 65,000 clones, more than 60% appearing once. This TCR derives from a human donor with active or convalescent COVID-19. The donor label of this sample is uncertain. The sequenced material came from peripheral blood.

This chain's CDR3 is CASSPDREYSNQPQHF. The CDR3 DNA is TGTGCCAGCAGCCCCGACAGGGAATATAGCAATCAGCCCCAGCATTTT. The gene calls are TRBV28 and TRBJ1-5, with TRBD1 matching over 7 bases. This CDR3 spans 16 amino acids. In germline, CDR1 is MDHEN, CDR2 SYDVKM. Unmatched junction bases numbered 8, after V lost 6 bases and J lost 0 bases.